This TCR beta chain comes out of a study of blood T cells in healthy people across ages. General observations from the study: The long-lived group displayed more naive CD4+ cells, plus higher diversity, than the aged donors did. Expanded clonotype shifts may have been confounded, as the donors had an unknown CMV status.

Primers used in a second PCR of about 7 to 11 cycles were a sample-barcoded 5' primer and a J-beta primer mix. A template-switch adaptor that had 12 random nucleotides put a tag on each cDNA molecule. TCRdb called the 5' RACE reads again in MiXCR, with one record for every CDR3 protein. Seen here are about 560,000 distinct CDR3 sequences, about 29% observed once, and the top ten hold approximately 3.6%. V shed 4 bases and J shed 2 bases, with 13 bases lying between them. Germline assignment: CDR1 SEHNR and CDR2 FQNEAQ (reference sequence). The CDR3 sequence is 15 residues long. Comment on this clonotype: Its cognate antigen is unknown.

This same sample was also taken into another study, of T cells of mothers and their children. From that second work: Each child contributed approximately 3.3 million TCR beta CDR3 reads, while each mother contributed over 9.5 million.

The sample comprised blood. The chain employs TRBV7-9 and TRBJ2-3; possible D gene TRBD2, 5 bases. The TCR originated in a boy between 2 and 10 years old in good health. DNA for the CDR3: TGTGCCAGCAGCTACGGGGAGCGGCTCACAGATACGCAGTATTTT. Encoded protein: CASSYGERLTDTQYF.